Described below is a single T cell receptor (beta chain) sequence and its context. The sample is drawn from a study of blood T cell repertoires in COVID-19. Study-wide context: Material from acute and convalescent COVID-19 was sourced from the United States, Italy and Spain. The cDNA or gDNA used as material had been derived from T cells, B-cell-depleted T cells, or PBMCs.

Looked up from germline, CDR1 is KGHDR and CDR2 is SFDVKD. The CDR3 loop spans 14 amino acids. J lost 6 bases, V lost 10 bases, and 11 bases had no gene match. Study processing details: Quantification of nucleated cells was approximated via reference gene primer amplification. Clones were read by immunoSEQ multiplex PCR, and TCRdb kept only the in-frame ones, dropping some. For V, J and clone size, that table is used; D and trimming come from the DNA. Of a few hundred thousand clones detected, approximately 88% appear once; the ten largest clones hold roughly 6.7%. The clonotype was recovered from a man between 18 and 35 years old who had recovered from COVID-19. The V gene is TRBV24-1, the J gene TRBJ2-3; 8 bases are a match to TRBD2. Sequenced input: peripheral blood. In DNA, the CDR3 is TGTGCCACATCCCAAGCGGGAGAATCGGATACGCAGTATTTT. It yields the protein CATSQAGESDTQYF.